This passage covers 29 T cell receptor beta chains from one sample sequenced in a study of blood T cell repertoires in COVID-19. The repertoire was sequenced with immunoSEQ multiplex PCR; TCRdb's copy has only in-frame clones and lacks some. Of 350,000 to 450,000 clones in the sample, roughly nine tenths were seen once. The source material was PBMCs or T cells enriched from blood (not recorded which). These receptors originate from a man in his thirties or forties who had recovered from COVID-19.

The chain is built from TRBV7-6 and TRBJ1-4, with 7 bases identical to TRBD1. Germline V lookup: CDR1 SGHVS, CDR2 FNYEAQ. V was clipped by 5 bases and J by 3 bases; unmatched bases: 6. This CDR3 has 15 residues. The chain's CDR3 is CASSTEGTANEKLFF. In nucleotides, the CDR3 is TGTGCCAGCAGCACAGAGGGGACAGCTAATGAAAAACTGTTTTTT.

The CDR3 reads CASRWTGLAWGESYEQYF. The CDR3 DNA sequence: TGTGCCAGCAGGTGGACGGGACTAGCGTGGGGTGAGTCCTACGAGCAGTACTTC. The chain combines TRBV28 with TRBJ2-7; TRBD2 matches at 10 bases. Germline assignment: CDR1 MDHEN and CDR2 SYDVKM. The V segment lost 6 bases and the J segment 1 base; nucleotides outside the gene matches: 15. The CDR3 covers 18 residues.

This clone came up once. V and J are TRBV28 and TRBJ2-5, with a tentative D call TRBD1 (6 bases). V was clipped by 5 bases and J by 1 base, with 11 bases between them. Germline CDR1 and CDR2: MDHEN and SYDVKM. The CDR3 totals 14 residues. CDR3 in DNA: TGTGCCAGCAGTCCTCGGACAGTCCAAGAGACCCAGTACTTC. It translates to CASSPRTVQETQYF. Drawing the rest from reference TRBV28 and TRBJ2-5, the complete variable domain is DVKVTQSSRYLVKRTGEKVFLECVQDMDHENMFWYRQDPGLGLRLIYFSYDVKMKEKGDIPEGYSVSREKKERFSLILESASTNQTSMYLCASSPRTVQETQYFGPGTRLLVL.

This rearrangement joins TRBV28 to TRBJ1-2; 8 nucleotides align to TRBD1. The CDR3 length is 12 residues. The germline V gene encodes CDR1 MDHEN and CDR2 SYDVKM. The CDR3 is CAADRVNYGYTF. The CDR3 region has the DNA TGTGCGGCGGACAGGGTAAACTATGGCTACACCTTC.

In its sample, this clone was seen many times. The chain uses TRBV6-5 and TRBJ1-2, with 7 bases that match TRBD1. Germline CDR1 reads MNHEY; CDR2 reads SVGAGI. This CDR3 is 13 amino acids long. The V segment lost 6 bases and the J segment 2 bases; nucleotides outside the gene matches: 3. The CDR3, as DNA: TGTGCCAGCAGCGAGACAGGGAACTATGGCTACACCTTC. Translated: CASSETGNYGYTF.

This chain connects TRBV18 to TRBJ1-1, with 9 bases aligning to TRBD1. Trimming took 5 bases from V and 3 from J; bases not matched to a gene: 7. CDR3 size: 15 residues. Germline CDR1 KGHSH, CDR2 LQKENI. The CDR3 region is CASSSGQGLDTEAFF. The CDR3 coding sequence is TGTGCCAGCTCATCAGGACAGGGGTTGGACACTGAAGCTTTCTTT.

The J gene is TRBJ2-7, the V gene TRBV5-1; TRBD1 agrees at 8 bases. The V segment lost 5 bases and the J segment 5 bases; nucleotides outside the gene matches: 6. This CDR3 is 13 amino acids long. In germline, CDR1 is SGHRS, CDR2 YFSETQ. DNA for the CDR3: TGCGCCAGCAGAACTGGACAGGGCCACGAGCAGTACTTC. Translating gives CASRTGQGHEQYF.

The chain has TRBV7-2 and TRBJ1-1, with D unresolved. Trimming shortened V by 2 bases and J by 2 bases, and 6 bases separated the two germline ends. Germline-derived CDR1 and CDR2 are SGHTA and FQGNSA. The CDR3 loop spans 13 amino acids. CDR3 in DNA: TGTGCCAGCAGCTTAATGTCAAACACTGAAGCTTTCTTT. The encoded protein is CASSLMSNTEAFF.

The chain recombines TRBV29-1 with TRBJ2-2; unclear D gene. Trimming took 6 bases from V and 0 from J, leaving 17 bases between them. CDR1 SQVTM and CDR2 ANQGSEA come from the germline V gene. The CDR3 is 16 amino acids. CDR3 nucleotides: TGCAGCGTCTCCCTGGTAGCAAGCGCGAACACCGGGGAGCTGTTTTTT. Residues: CSVSLVASANTGELFF.

The chain combines TRBV2 with TRBJ2-7; 14 nucleotides line up with TRBD2. The CDR3 runs to 16 residues. The V segment lost 6 bases and the J segment 3 bases; nucleotides outside the gene matches: 7. Germline assignment: CDR1 SNHLY and CDR2 FYNNEI. The chain's CDR3 is CASRADGLAGGYEQYF. CDR3 DNA: TGTGCCAGCAGGGCCGATGGACTAGCGGGAGGCTACGAGCAGTACTTC.

The chain combines TRBV10-2 with TRBJ1-6; 9 bases match TRBD1. The CDR3 is 15 amino acids. Germline loops: CDR1 WSHSY, CDR2 SAAADI. The V gene end was trimmed by 3 bases and the J gene end by 5 bases; junction bases not matched to a gene: 2. Here the CDR3 reads CASSEQGADNSPLHF. The CDR3 bases are TGCGCCAGCAGTGAACAGGGGGCGGATAATTCACCCCTCCACTTT.

The chain uses TRBV6-1 and TRBJ1-3; D unresolved. CDR1 and CDR2 from the germline V gene are MNHNS and SASEGT. The CDR3 extends over 16 amino acids. Trimming left V 0 bases short and J 9 bases short, with 18 bases between. The CDR3 loop reads CASSEAAPQAAGTIYF. In DNA form, the CDR3 reads TGTGCCAGCAGTGAAGCGGCACCGCAGGCCGCCGGCACCATATATTTT.

The table lists this clone with a count of one. The rearrangement links TRBV29-1 to TRBJ2-3, with 12 nucleotides matching TRBD1. Per the germline V gene, CDR1 is SQVTM and CDR2 is ANQGSEA. The CDR3 contains 15 residues. With 3 bases clipped from V and 4 bases from J, the junction kept 5 bases outside the gene matches. CDR3 bases: TGCAGCGTTGAGGGGACAGGGGGCGCGGCAGATACGCAGTATTTT. Its translation: CSVEGTGGAADTQYF.

V gene TRBV10-3 combines with J gene TRBJ2-3; 11 nucleotides agree with TRBD2. With V trimmed by 10 bases and J by 2 bases, 17 bases remained unmatched. CDR3 length equals 18 residues. CDR1 ENHRY and CDR2 SYGVKD come from the germline V gene. CDR3 DNA: TGTGCCACCGCTAGGGTAGCGGGAGGGGAGGGATACACAGATACGCAGTATTTT. Translated, it gives CATARVAGGEGYTDTQYF.

V gene TRBV2 combines with J gene TRBJ2-7; a weak D match, TRBD2 (5 bases). The CDR3 loop spans 14 amino acids. The germline V gene has CDR1 SNHLY and CDR2 FYNNEI. V lost 6 bases, J lost 3 bases, and 15 bases lay in between. CDR3 sequence (DNA): TGTGCCAGCAGGCTCTCCGGGGTCGTCTACGAGCAGTACTTC. Its protein product is CASRLSGVVYEQYF.

V usage is TRBV7-9 and J usage is TRBJ1-1; 9 nucleotides agree with TRBD1. The CDR3 runs to 14 residues. The trim removed 4 bases at V and 4 bases at J, leaving 4 bases unmatched. Germline V gives CDR1 SEHNR, CDR2 FQNEAQ (reference sequence). DNA for the CDR3: TGTGCCAGCAGCTCGCCGGACAGGGGCACTGAAGCTTTCTTT. As protein: CASSSPDRGTEAFF.

The chain employs TRBV7-3 and TRBJ2-7, with a possible D match to TRBD2 (5 bases). CDR1 and CDR2 (germline): SGHTA, FQGTGA. This CDR3 is built from 15 residues. Trimming removed 3 bases at V and 0 bases at J, with 12 bases between. CDR3 region: CASSFDAGLSYEQYF. The CDR3 bases are TGTGCCAGCAGCTTCGACGCCGGACTCTCCTACGAGCAGTACTTC.

This clone has only a few counts. This chain connects TRBV28 to TRBJ2-7; 13 bases agree with TRBD2. The junction had 12 bases not matched to a gene; V was cut back by 4 bases and J by 3 bases. CDR3 length: 18 residues. Per the germline V gene, CDR1 is MDHEN and CDR2 is SYDVKM. The CDR3 sequence is CASSSRLAGGIWRYEQYF. CDR3 nucleotide sequence: TGTGCCAGCAGTTCCAGACTAGCGGGAGGTATTTGGCGCTACGAGCAGTACTTC.

The gene calls are TRBV7-2 and TRBJ2-1, with TRBD1 matching 8 bases. The CDR3 covers 16 residues. V lost 0 bases to trimming and J lost 3 bases; unmatched junction nucleotides: 4. Germline CDR1 and CDR2: SGHTA and FQGNSA. CDR3 bases: TGTGCCAGCAGCTTAGCCGGGACAGGAGACTACAATGAGCAGTTCTTC. It is translated as CASSLAGTGDYNEQFF.

The rearrangement links TRBV18 to TRBJ2-7, with D possibly being TRBD2 (6 bases). This CDR3 region has 14 residues. Trimming removed 6 bases at V and 0 bases at J, with 12 bases between. From germline, CDR1 is KGHSH and CDR2 LQKENI. The CDR3 sequence is CASSPSSASYEQYF. The CDR3 DNA reads TGTGCCAGCTCTCCATCTAGCGCCTCCTACGAGCAGTACTTC.

Concerning this clone: At the DNA level, this CDR3 is encoded by other sequences in the same sample as well. The rearrangement links TRBV28 to TRBJ1-5; no definite D call. The germline V gene has CDR1 MDHEN and CDR2 SYDVKM. V lost 2 bases and J 2 bases, leaving 7 bases between the germline ends. The CDR3 loop spans 14 amino acids. DNA for the CDR3: TGTGCCAGCAGTTTAATCGGAGGCAATCAGCCCCAGCATTTT. Amino acids: CASSLIGGNQPQHF.

This chain connects TRBV18 to TRBJ2-2, with D possibly TRBD1 on 6 matching bases. The V end was cut by 2 bases, the J end by 5 bases, with 12 bases between. The V gene's germline CDR1 is KGHSH and CDR2 LQKENI. CDR3 length equals 15 residues. The CDR3 nucleotides read TGTGCCAGCTCACCAAATCTACAGGGTACCGGGGAGCTGTTTTTT. As protein: CASSPNLQGTGELFF. Full variable domain (outside the CDR3, taken from reference TRBV18 and TRBJ2-2): NAGVMQNPRHLVRRRGQEARLRCSPMKGHSHVYWYRQLPEEGLKFMVYLQKENIIDESGMPKERFSAEFPKEGPSILRIQQVVRGDSAAYFCASSPNLQGTGELFFGEGSRLTVL.

The chain links TRBV3-1 (or the pseudogene TRBV3-2) to TRBJ1-1; 7 bases fit TRBD1. The CDR3 consists of 16 residues. Germline CDR1 is LGHDT and CDR2 is YNNKEL (reference sequence). Germline trimming cut 0 bases from V and 1 base from J; bases unmatched to any gene: 5. DNA of the CDR3: TGTGCCAGCAGCCAAGATGGGTCAGGGGGGAACACTGAAGCTTTCTTT. As protein: CASSQDGSGGNTEAFF.

CDR3 sequence reads: CASSPVVQGGNTIYF. In nucleotides, the CDR3 is TGTGCCAGCTCACCAGTGGTACAGGGAGGAAACACCATATATTTT. This chain uses TRBV18 with TRBJ1-3; perhaps TRBD1 as D (6 bases). Between the trimmed V and J ends, which lost 2 bases and 4 bases, there was a span of 12 bases. This CDR3 contains 15 residues. Germline loops: CDR1 KGHSH, CDR2 LQKENI.

This sequence joins TRBV28 and TRBJ1-3; 7 bases map to TRBD1. The germline V gene encodes CDR1 MDHEN and CDR2 SYDVKM. Trimming cost V 6 bases and J 4 bases; bases outside gene matches: 6. The CDR3 is 14 residues long. The CDR3 bases are TGTGCCAGCAGCATCCAGGGGGTGGGAAACACCATATATTTT. The encoded protein is CASSIQGVGNTIYF.

The rearrangement uses TRBV6-5 and TRBJ2-5, with D possibly being TRBD2 (5 bases). This CDR3 spans 14 amino acids. The V end lost 7 bases, the J end lost 2 bases, and 14 bases lay between the germline ends. In germline, CDR1 is MNHEY, CDR2 SVGAGI. CDR3 protein: CASKKRTEQETQYF. The CDR3 bases are TGTGCCAGCAAGAAGCGGACGGAACAAGAGACCCAGTACTTC.

This rearrangement joins TRBV11-3 to TRBJ2-3; D remains unclear. The V gene lost 1 base and the J gene lost 0 bases, with 8 bases spanning the gap. Per germline, CDR1 SGHNT and CDR2 YENEEA. The CDR3 covers 15 residues. CDR3 amino acids: CASSLGARSTDTQYF. DNA of the CDR3: TGTGCCAGCAGCTTAGGTGCTCGGAGCACAGATACGCAGTATTTT.

This rearrangement joins TRBV10-3 to TRBJ1-1; 8 bases are a match to TRBD1. The J segment lost 1 base and the V segment lost 1 base, leaving 2 bases of the junction unmatched. Germline CDR1 ENHRY, CDR2 SYGVKD. The CDR3 runs to 15 residues. The CDR3 nucleotides read TGTGCCATCAGTGAGTTTGGACAGGGGAACACTGAAGCTTTCTTT. Residues: CAISEFGQGNTEAFF.

The CDR3 loop is CASSDRERGNEQFF. DNA of the CDR3: TGTGCCAGCAGTGACAGGGAAAGGGGCAATGAGCAGTTCTTC. The chain has TRBV25-1 and TRBJ2-1; weak D call: TRBD1 (5 bases). The CDR3 is made up of 14 amino acids. Trimming pared 3 bases from V and 6 bases from J, leaving 12 bases between. Looked up from germline, CDR1 is MGHDK and CDR2 is SYGVNS.